The rows below give T cell receptor beta chains drawn from one sample of a study of PD-1 blockade in mismatch repair-deficient tumors. The protocol was immunoSEQ multiplex PCR, while the TCRdb copy is restricted to in-frame clones and leaves out a portion. The table includes around 130,000 clones, almost 90% detected once. The sequencing here drew on peripheral blood, taken 72 weeks after starting pembrolizumab. All receptors come from an adult with mismatch repair-deficient cancer. CDR3s include the opening cysteine and the closing phenylalanine or tryptophan. The order of the fields is J gene, V gene, clone size, CDR3 length, D gene, CDR3 protein, CDR3 DNA. A D gene is named only where the DNA matches it firmly. Only some rows state a clone size, as once, few, many or a class for expanded clones.

TRBJ2-7	TRBV5-6	.	12	.	CASSSDYYEQYF	TGTGCCAGCAGCTCTGACTACTACGAGCAGTACTTC
TRBJ1-1	TRBV4-1	few	13	.	CASSQGTHTEAFF	TGCGCCAGCAGCCAAGGGACCCACACTGAAGCTTTCTTT
TRBJ1-1	TRBV29-1	few	14	.	CSVEYRTSNTEAFF	TGCAGCGTTGAATATCGGACAAGTAACACTGAAGCTTTCTTT
TRBJ2-4	TRBV2	.	17	.	CASSESPGGGAKNIQYF	TGTGCCAGCAGTGAATCTCCCGGGGGCGGGGCCAAAAACATTCAGTACTTC
TRBJ2-5	TRBV28	.	14	TRBD1	CASSTRTGKETQYF	TGTGCCAGCAGTACCCGGACAGGCAAAGAGACCCAGTACTTC
TRBJ2-7	TRBV7-2	once	12	.	CASSLTGFEQYF	TGTGCCAGCAGCCTTACTGGTTTCGAGCAGTACTTC
TRBJ2-7	TRBV19	.	14	.	CASKEAGLAYEQYF	TGTGCCAGTAAGGAGGCAGGGCTTGCTTACGAGCAGTACTTC
TRBJ2-7	TRBV5-1	.	15	.	CASSLGRGLFYEQYF	TGCGCCAGCAGCTTGGGACGCGGACTATTTTACGAGCAGTACTTC
TRBJ2-1	TRBV27	.	18	TRBD1	CASSSPLTGIRNYNEQFF	TGTGCCAGCAGTTCCCCCCTGACAGGGATAAGGAACTACAATGAGCAGTTCTTC
TRBJ1-2	TRBV6-5	.	14	.	CASSYGGFNYGYTF	TGTGCCAGCAGTTACGGGGGATTCAACTATGGCTACACCTTC
TRBJ2-4	TRBV12-5	once	19	TRBD2	CASGLVLGLAGAAKNIQYF	TGTGCTAGTGGTTTGGTACTGGGACTAGCGGGAGCAGCCAAAAACATTCAGTACTTC
TRBJ2-2	TRBV7-3	.	15	.	CASSLTPANTGELFF	TGTGCCAGCAGCTTAACGCCAGCGAACACCGGGGAGCTGTTTTTT
TRBJ2-5	TRBV30	.	14	.	CAWNRGGWGETQYF	TGTGCCTGGAACAGGGGAGGGTGGGGGGAGACCCAGTACTTC
TRBJ2-1	TRBV2	.	11	.	CASSLPNEQFF	TGTGCCAGCAGCCTTCCCAATGAGCAGTTCTTC
TRBJ1-4	TRBV4-3	.	17	.	CASSQDQGGVGKEKLFF	TGCGCCAGCAGCCAAGATCAAGGGGGGGTTGGAAAGGAAAAACTGTTTTTT
TRBJ2-1	TRBV20-1	.	11	.	CSATGRDEQFF	TGCAGTGCAACCGGAAGGGATGAGCAGTTCTTC
TRBJ2-5	TRBV4-3	.	22	TRBD2	CASSQEIPGLAGGSGGRETQYF	TGCGCCAGCAGCCAAGAGATCCCCGGACTAGCGGGAGGGTCCGGGGGCAGAGAGACCCAGTACTTC
TRBJ2-1	TRBV5-1	once	15	.	CASSLEGGGVDEQFF	TGCGCCAGCAGCTTGGAAGGGGGCGGGGTCGATGAGCAGTTCTTC
TRBJ2-2	TRBV4-3	.	17	.	CASSQDGRGPFTGELFF	TGCGCCAGCAGCCAAGATGGGAGGGGGCCTTTCACCGGGGAGCTGTTTTTT
TRBJ2-3	TRBV27	.	14	.	CASSFVRGTDTQYF	TGTGCCAGCAGTTTCGTCAGGGGCACAGATACGCAGTATTTT
TRBJ2-7	TRBV7-6	.	14	.	CASSLADGPYEQYF	TGTGCCAGCAGCTTAGCGGACGGACCCTACGAGCAGTACTTC
TRBJ2-4	TRBV5-4	.	16	TRBD1	CASSSRDRAAKNIQYF	TGTGCCAGCAGCTCCCGGGACAGGGCAGCCAAAAACATTCAGTACTTC
TRBJ1-2	TRBV6-5	few	14	.	CASSQDRSNYGYTF	TGTGCCAGCAGTCAAGACAGGTCTAACTATGGCTACACCTTC
TRBJ1-2	TRBV7-2	few	15	.	CASSISVGANYGYTF	TGTGCCAGCAGCATTTCCGTAGGAGCTAACTATGGCTACACCTTC
TRBJ2-7	TRBV30	.	14	.	CAWSGGDLSYEQYF	TGTGCCTGGAGTGGAGGGGACTTGTCCTACGAGCAGTACTTC
TRBJ2-7	TRBV4-3	.	13	TRBD1	CASAGTGDYEQYF	TGCGCCAGCGCCGGGACAGGCGACTACGAGCAGTACTTC
TRBJ2-1	TRBV11-2	.	16	.	CASSQEGDTPPNEQFF	TGTGCCAGCAGCCAAGAGGGGGATACGCCGCCGAATGAGCAGTTCTTC
TRBJ1-1	TRBV28	.	15	TRBD1	CASSFRDSLATEAFF	TGTGCCAGCAGTTTCCGGGACAGCCTCGCTACTGAAGCTTTCTTT
TRBJ2-7	TRBV6-4	many	14	.	CASSEDGSVYEQYF	TGTGCCAGCAGTGAAGACGGATCCGTTTACGAGCAGTACTTC
TRBJ2-1	TRBV4-1	.	13	.	CASSQLLANEQFF	TGCGCCAGCAGCCAACTTCTAGCCAATGAGCAGTTCTTC
TRBJ1-1	TRBV19	.	13	.	CASSIDQNTEAFF	TGTGCCAGTAGTATAGATCAGAACACTGAAGCTTTCTTT
TRBJ2-7	TRBV6-6	.	13	.	CASSYHWSYEQYF	TGTGCCAGCAGTTATCACTGGTCCTACGAGCAGTACTTC
TRBJ2-5	TRBV9	once	14	.	CASSPRGRQETQYF	TGTGCCAGCAGCCCGAGGGGGAGGCAAGAGACCCAGTACTTC
TRBJ2-5	TRBV29-1	.	12	TRBD1	CSVTGGIETQYF	TGCAGCGTGACAGGGGGCATAGAGACCCAGTACTTC
TRBJ2-1	TRBV25-1	.	17	.	CASSEYTGSTFYNEQFF	TGTGCCAGCAGTGAATATACGGGCAGTACTTTCTACAATGAGCAGTTCTTC
TRBJ2-3	TRBV11-3	.	14	.	CASSLDRLTDTQYF	TGTGCCAGCAGCTTAGATCGGCTCACAGATACGCAGTATTTT
TRBJ2-3	TRBV7-2	.	16	.	CASSSLVPGRFDTQYF	TGTGCCAGCAGCTCGCTCGTCCCGGGACGGTTTGATACGCAGTATTTT
TRBJ2-1	TRBV14	.	16	TRBD2	CASSLLAGDSYNEQFF	TGTGCCAGCAGCCTCCTTGCGGGGGACTCCTACAATGAGCAGTTCTTC
TRBJ1-1	TRBV28	.	14	.	CASSFGGAGTEAFF	TGTGCCAGCAGTTTTGGGGGGGCGGGCACTGAAGCTTTCTTT
TRBJ1-2	TRBV30	few	12	TRBD1	CATHGQGLGYTF	TGTGCCACACACGGACAGGGGCTTGGCTACACCTTC
TRBJ2-7	TRBV11-2	once	15	.	CASSFSGGLHYEQYF	TGTGCCAGCAGCTTCAGTGGTGGACTCCACTACGAGCAGTATTTC
TRBJ2-1	TRBV11-2	.	13	.	CASSLVSVHEQFF	TGTGCCAGCAGCTTAGTTTCGGTTCATGAGCAGTTCTTC
TRBJ1-1	TRBV4-1	.	16	TRBD1	CASSQVADRAGTEAFF	TGCGCCAGCAGCCAAGTAGCGGACAGGGCGGGCACTGAAGCTTTCTTT
TRBJ2-3	TRBV5-6	.	18	.	CASSLVWRTTLGTDTQYF	TGTGCCAGCAGCTTGGTGTGGCGGACAACCCTTGGCACAGATACGCAGTATTTT
TRBJ1-2	TRBV5-1	.	13	.	CASTLEGGGGYTF	TGCGCCAGCACTCTTGAGGGAGGCGGTGGCTACACCTTC
TRBJ2-1	TRBV18	.	16	TRBD1	CASSPPNRGAYNEQFF	TGTGCCAGCTCACCCCCTAACAGGGGAGCCTACAATGAGCAGTTCTTC
TRBJ2-7	TRBV11-3	.	16	.	CASSLAPAQGWCEQYF	TGTGCCAGCAGCTTAGCCCCGGCCCAGGGGTGGTGCGAGCAGTACTTC
TRBJ2-7	TRBV29-1	once	13	TRBD2	CSVKIAGRYEQYF	TGCAGCGTCAAAATAGCGGGACGGTACGAGCAGTACTTC
TRBJ2-5	TRBV6-1	.	13	.	CASSVYSQETQYF	TGTGCCAGCAGTGTGTACAGCCAAGAGACCCAGTACTTC
TRBJ2-7	TRBV21-1	.	15	.	CASSPRTGSSYEQYF	TGTGCCAGCAGCCCTCGGACAGGGAGCTCCTACGAGCAGTACTTC
TRBJ2-4	TRBV9	.	16	TRBD2	CASSPSSGRERNIQYF	TGTGCCAGCAGCCCCAGTAGCGGGAGAGAGAGGAACATTCAGTACTTC